The T cell receptor beta chain under discussion was sequenced for a study of T-cell reconstitution after alpha-beta-depleted transplantation in children. Researchers prepared the TCRbeta library using unique molecular identifiers, the study reports. TCRdb reprocessed the PCR reads with MiXCR, giving one entry per CDR3 protein. The sample has around 800,000 distinct CDR3 sequences; around 17% are singletons. V lost 0 bases to trimming and J lost 5 bases, with 7 bases between them. Germline V CDR1 and CDR2: LGHNA, YNFKEQ. The CDR3 has 14 residues. The chain is built from TRBV4-2 and TRBJ1-4; D is undetermined. This TCR was sampled from a male patient younger than 18 who had a stem cell transplant for acute lymphoblastic leukemia, so the T cells may come from the graft donor. This material consisted of PBMCs, mostly from graft donor cells, taken 360 days after TCRalphabeta/CD19-depleted stem cell transplant. The CDR3 loop is CASSQDLANEKLFF. CDR3 nucleotide sequence: TGTGCCAGCAGCCAAGATCTGGCCAATGAAAAACTGTTTTTT.